What follows describes a single T cell receptor beta chain. This clone's antigen is unknown. No much larger clonotype is one base removed from it; base qualities were not supplied. The entry originates in a study of identical twins (dated by TCRdb to the mid-2010s). At the level of the whole study: The study deep-sequenced TCR alpha and beta repertoires from monozygotic twins, unrelated adults of various ages and cord blood to test whether fetal clonotypes persist. To rule out contamination, replicate twin experiments were performed at different times with different library preparation protocols.

The method behind the library was 5' RACE. Reads for this sample came from an Illumina HiSeq 2000. Template switching introduced a universal primer binding site; the final cDNA contained a unique molecular identifier, enabling accurate counting of TCR cDNA molecules. Specific primers in the conserved constant-segment region were used to synthesize first-strand cDNA for the TCR alpha and beta chains. Each cDNA library was double barcoded, with a SMART-Mk sample barcode plus Illumina barcodes, to control for contamination. Two successive PCR steps introduced TruSeq adapter sequences along with Illumina sample barcodes. The TCR alpha and beta cDNA libraries were sequenced on the Illumina HiSeq platform using custom primers. The source study handled its data this way. MiGEC processed the raw reads to extract unique molecular identifiers, while MiXCR was used to determine the CDR3 positions. For each individual, recombination models were inferred using an EM algorithm with the repgenHMM and IGoR tools. Shared clonotype analysis was performed with the tcR package in R, normalizing sharing by the product of cloneset sizes. To study raw recombination without the effects of thymic and clonal selection, out-of-frame nonproductive sequences were analyzed. TCRdb reanalyzed the raw reads on its own, using fastp at Q25 for trimming and MiXCR for clone calling, and kept in-frame beta chains. Records with the same CDR3 protein are collapsed into one entry carrying the most frequent genes and DNA. These V and J calls derive from TCRdb rather than the authors' analysis. In all, the sample holds around 340,000 distinct CDR3 sequences, and about 12% of those were seen once. Together, the top ten hold just over 7% of the sample.

The CDR3 covers 14 residues, taking in both the cysteine and the phenylalanine. Only the CDR3 DNA is retained, 42 bases long and in frame from the first base. Trimming takes 7 bases from V and 2 bases from J, and the germline ends sit 13 bases apart. All donors were healthy Caucasians. Three pairs of female monozygotic twins, all aged about 18 to 29 years, made up the twin cohort. CD4+ and CD8+ T cell populations were isolated with positive isolation kits from Invitrogen. Here is what the overall study found, with its caveats: In beta out-of-frame sequences, excess twin sharing was weaker, because having fewer shared sequences lowered the signal-to-noise ratio. Compared with coincidental sharing between unrelated individuals, out-of-frame TCR alpha sequences shared between twins had an excess of sequences with low generation probability. Because the same donors could not be followed over many years, conclusions were based on cross-sectional statistical analysis. Zero-insertion analyses could be partly confounded by invariant T cells such as MAIT and iNKT, though diverse VJ usage argued against such confounding for most clonotypes. Recombination models systematically underestimated out-of-frame TCR alpha sharing in monozygotic twins but agreed with sharing between unrelated individuals. Fewer insertions were carried by abundant cord blood beta clonotypes, a similar but weaker trend appeared in young adult naive repertoires, and no such trend appeared in memory repertoires.

These data were likewise used in another study, on yellow fever vaccine responses in identical twins. Looking at the second paper: The authors reported that the T cell response to vaccination in identical twins appeared partly convergent and partly personalized. Focusing on identical twins, the study followed the T cell clones that responded to the vaccine, and did so with precision.

Sequencing was performed on CD8+ T cells sorted from blood. The clonotype originates from a woman between 18 and 29 years old in good health. The V gene is TRBV12-3 or TRBV12-4 and the J gene is TRBJ2-3; the D gene is possibly TRBD1, with 5 bases matching. The CDR3 in this case is CASNQGSLTDTQYF. The nucleotide sequence is given as TGTGCCAGCAACCAGGGAAGCCTCACAGATACGCAGTATTTT.